The rows below give T cell receptor beta chains drawn from one sample of a study of control samples from healthy donors and cancer patients. Using immunoSEQ multiplex PCR, the repertoire was profiled, and TCRdb retains in-frame clones only, with some absent. The sample lists under 140,000 clones; 88% were seen once. Specimen: PBMCs. The receptors were sampled from a woman aged 55-70 years with lung cancer. Each CDR3 is given with its conserved first and last residue. A D gene is named only where the DNA matches it firmly. Clone size is given for some rows only: seen once, a few or many times, or a class if the clone is expanded.

>TRBJ1-4|TRBV5-5|.|.
TGTGCCAGCAGCTTGGCGAGTAATGAAAAACTGTTTTTT
CASSLASNEKLFF
>TRBJ2-7|TRBV11-3|TRBD1|.
TGTGCCAGCAGCTTAGATTCCGGGACAGCCCCCTACGAGCAGTACTTC
CASSLDSGTAPYEQYF
>TRBJ2-7|TRBV7-9|TRBD1|.
TGTGCCAGCAGCTTAGGGTGGACAGGGGACGACGAGCAGTACTTC
CASSLGWTGDDEQYF
>TRBJ1-2|TRBV6-6|.|.
TGTGCCAGCAGCCAGGGTGGAGGCGGCTACACCTTC
CASSQGGGGYTF
>TRBJ2-7|TRBV11-3|.|once
TGTGCCAGCAGCAATCGGGAAGAGCAGTACTTC
CASSNREEQYF
>TRBJ1-1|TRBV6-2/TRBV6-3|TRBD1|.
TGTGCCAGCAGTTACAGGGGGCGCAGAATCTTTAGTACTGAAGCTTTCTTT
CASSYRGRRIFSTEAFF
>TRBJ2-3|TRBV11-3|TRBD2|.
TGTGCCAGCACCAGGCTGTCTAGCGGTTCCAGGTTGAGCACAGATACGCAGTATTTT
CASTRLSSGSRLSTDTQYF
>TRBJ1-3|TRBV7-2|.|.
TGTGCCAGCAGCCCCAATTTCATAACCTCTGGAAACACCATATATTTT
CASSPNFITSGNTIYF
>TRBJ2-2|TRBV5-1|.|once
TGCGCCAGCAGCGAAGGGGGGTGGAACACCGGGGAGCTGTTTTTT
CASSEGGWNTGELFF
>TRBJ1-1|TRBV30|TRBD1|.
TGTGCCACCGAAGGTCAAGGGGGCTTCACTGAAGCTTTCTTT
CATEGQGGFTEAFF
>TRBJ2-6|TRBV7-8|.|.
TGTGCCAGCGGGGGCGATATTGGGGCCAACGTCCTGACTTTC
CASGGDIGANVLTF
>TRBJ2-5|TRBV11-3|TRBD1|.
TGTGCCAGCAACGCACAGGGGACCCAAGAGACCCAGTACTTC
CASNAQGTQETQYF
>TRBJ2-7|TRBV27|.|.
TGTGCCAGCCGTGGACAGAACTCCTACGAGCAGTACTTC
CASRGQNSYEQYF
>TRBJ1-1|TRBV5-1|.|.
TGCGCCAGCAGCCCTCTTACAAGGAGGGATGGCACTGAAGCTTTCTTT
CASSPLTRRDGTEAFF
>TRBJ2-1|TRBV6-2/TRBV6-3|.|.
TGTGCCAGCAGTTACTTCAGCGGCGTTGAGCAGTTCTTC
CASSYFSGVEQFF
>TRBJ2-7|TRBV2|.|few
TGTGCCAGCAGGCGAATAAGAGGTTACGAGCAGTACTTC
CASRRIRGYEQYF
>TRBJ2-3|TRBV5-1|.|once
TGCGCCAGCAGCTTGGAAGGGCGGGATGTGCGCACAGATACGCAGTATTTT
CASSLEGRDVRTDTQYF
>TRBJ1-6|TRBV7-8|TRBD1|.
TGTGCCAGCAGCTTAGCGACAGGGACTGATAATTCACCCCTCCACTTT
CASSLATGTDNSPLHF
>TRBJ1-1|TRBV5-1|.|.
TGCGCCAGCAGTGTGGCGGGAAACACTGAAGCTTTCTTT
CASSVAGNTEAFF
>TRBJ1-2|TRBV15|.|.
TGTGCCACCAGCAGATCGTCGGGTCGCGGGTATGGCTACACCTTC
CATSRSSGRGYGYTF
>TRBJ1-1|TRBV6-5|.|.
TGTGCCAGTTCCTGGGCAGACCGGAACACTGAAGCTTTCTTT
CASSWADRNTEAFF
>TRBJ2-7|TRBV5-5|.|.
TGTGCCAGCAGCTTGGCATGGGCAGACTACGAGCAGTACTTC
CASSLAWADYEQYF
>TRBJ1-1|TRBV12-3/TRBV12-4|.|.
TGTGCCAGTGCGGTTGGGCTCACTGAAGCTTTCTTT
CASAVGLTEAFF
>TRBJ1-1|TRBV18|TRBD1|.
TGTGCCAGCTCACCCGGGGACAGGGTGGAAACTGAAGCTTTCTTT
CASSPGDRVETEAFF
>TRBJ2-1|TRBV5-1|TRBD2|.
TGCGCCAGCAGCTTGGGCGGGGGATCCTACAATGAGCAGTTCTTC
CASSLGGGSYNEQFF
>TRBJ1-1|TRBV6-2/TRBV6-3|TRBD1|.
TGTGCCAGCAGTTACGGGACAGGGGTGAGTGAAGCTTTCTTT
CASSYGTGVSEAFF
>TRBJ1-1|TRBV11-3|.|.
TGTGCCAGCAGCCAGACAGGGAACACTGAAGCTTTCTTT
CASSQTGNTEAFF
>TRBJ1-2|TRBV25-1|.|.
TGTGCCAGCAGTGTCAGCCTTGGCCCTAACTATGGCTACACCTTC
CASSVSLGPNYGYTF
>TRBJ1-3|TRBV11-1|.|.
TGTGCCAGCAGCTTAGCCGGAAACACCATATATTTT
CASSLAGNTIYF
>TRBJ2-7|TRBV5-8|TRBD1|once
TGTGCCAGCAGCTTCTCTAGACAGGGGGCACCTTGGGAGCAGTACTTC
CASSFSRQGAPWEQYF
>TRBJ2-2|TRBV11-2|.|.
TGTGCCAGCAGCTTCTTTACTAGCCTTAGAGACACCGGGGAGCTGTTTTTT
CASSFFTSLRDTGELFF
>TRBJ2-1|TRBV20-1|TRBD1|.
TGCAGTGCTAGTGGGCCTACAGGGGGCTACAATGAGCAGTTCTTC
CSASGPTGGYNEQFF